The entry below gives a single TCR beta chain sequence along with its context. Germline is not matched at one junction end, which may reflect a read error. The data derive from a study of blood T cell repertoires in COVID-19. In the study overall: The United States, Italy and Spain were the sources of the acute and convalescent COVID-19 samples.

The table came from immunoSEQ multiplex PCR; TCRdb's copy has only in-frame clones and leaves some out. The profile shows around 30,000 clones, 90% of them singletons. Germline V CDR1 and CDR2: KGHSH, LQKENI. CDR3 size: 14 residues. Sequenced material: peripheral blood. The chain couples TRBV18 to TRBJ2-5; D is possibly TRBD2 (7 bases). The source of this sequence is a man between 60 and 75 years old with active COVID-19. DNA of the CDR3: TGTGCCAGCTCCCCACGGAGGGGGGGAGAGACCCAGTACTTC. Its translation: CASSPRRGGETQYF.